These T cell receptor beta chains were read from a single sample in a study of blood T cell repertoires in COVID-19. Libraries were prepared by immunoSEQ multiplex PCR; TCRdb keeps only in-frame clonotypes and omits some of them. The data show about 150,000 clones, approximately 87% seen once. Material: peripheral blood. The receptor source for this set is a man aged 50 to 60 with active COVID-19. CDR3s include the opening cysteine and the closing phenylalanine or tryptophan. Each record gives: clone size, CDR3 length, J gene, D gene, V gene, CDR3 protein, CDR3 DNA. D genes are given only for firm matches. Size tells how often a clone was seen (once, few, many) or the class of an expanded clone, and some rows leave it out.

- | 13 | TRBJ2-1 | - | TRBV14 | CASSQDFGAEQFF | TGTGCCAGCAGCCAAGATTTTGGAGCTGAGCAGTTCTTC
once | 13 | TRBJ1-1 | - | TRBV6-5 | CASSVEGSTEAFF | TGTGCCAGCAGCGTCGAGGGCAGCACTGAAGCTTTCTTT
- | 16 | TRBJ1-2 | - | TRBV5-6 | CASTREGDSGNYGYTF | TGTGCCAGCACCCGGGAGGGGGATTCGGGAAACTATGGCTACACCTTC
- | 18 | TRBJ2-1 | - | TRBV5-6 | CASSLVSGGGGSYNEQFF | TGTGCCAGCAGCTTGGTGTCTGGGGGAGGGGGCTCCTACAATGAGCAGTTCTTC
- | 16 | TRBJ2-1 | - | TRBV5-1 | CASSSQGMGSYNEQFF | TGCGCCAGCAGCTCACAGGGAATGGGCTCCTACAATGAGCAGTTCTTC
- | 17 | TRBJ2-1 | TRBD2 | TRBV11-3 | CASSLDRVGGGYNEQFF | TGTGCCAGCAGCTTAGATCGTGTCGGGGGGGGCTACAATGAGCAGTTCTTC
- | 14 | TRBJ2-5 | TRBD2 | TRBV3-1/TRBV3-2 | CASSLGRLAATQYF | TGTGCCAGCAGCCTCGGAAGACTAGCTGCGACCCAGTACTTC
once | 15 | TRBJ2-3 | - | TRBV2 | CASSEAGYYTDTQYF | TGTGCCAGCAGTGAGGCGGGGTACTACACAGATACGCAGTATTTT
- | 14 | TRBJ2-7 | - | TRBV5-4 | CASMEGRGTYEQYF | TGTGCCAGCATGGAGGGACGGGGGACCTACGAGCAGTACTTC
- | 16 | TRBJ1-6 | - | TRBV11-2 | CASSLDRQSYNSPLHF | TGTGCCAGCAGCTTAGATAGACAGAGCTATAATTCACCCCTCCACTTT